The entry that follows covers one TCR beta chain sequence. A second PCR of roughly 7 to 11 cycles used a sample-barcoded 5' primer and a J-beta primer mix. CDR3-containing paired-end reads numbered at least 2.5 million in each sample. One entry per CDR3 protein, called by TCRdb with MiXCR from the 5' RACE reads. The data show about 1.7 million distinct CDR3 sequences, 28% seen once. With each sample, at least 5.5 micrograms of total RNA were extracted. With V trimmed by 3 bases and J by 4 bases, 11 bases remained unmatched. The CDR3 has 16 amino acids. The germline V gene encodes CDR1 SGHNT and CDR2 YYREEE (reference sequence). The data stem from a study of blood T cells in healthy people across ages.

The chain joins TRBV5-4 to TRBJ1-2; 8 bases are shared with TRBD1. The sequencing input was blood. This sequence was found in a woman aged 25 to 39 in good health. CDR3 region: CASSSGRQGRGYGYTF. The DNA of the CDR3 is TGTGCCAGCAGCTCGGGACGACAGGGGAGAGGCTATGGCTACACCTTC.